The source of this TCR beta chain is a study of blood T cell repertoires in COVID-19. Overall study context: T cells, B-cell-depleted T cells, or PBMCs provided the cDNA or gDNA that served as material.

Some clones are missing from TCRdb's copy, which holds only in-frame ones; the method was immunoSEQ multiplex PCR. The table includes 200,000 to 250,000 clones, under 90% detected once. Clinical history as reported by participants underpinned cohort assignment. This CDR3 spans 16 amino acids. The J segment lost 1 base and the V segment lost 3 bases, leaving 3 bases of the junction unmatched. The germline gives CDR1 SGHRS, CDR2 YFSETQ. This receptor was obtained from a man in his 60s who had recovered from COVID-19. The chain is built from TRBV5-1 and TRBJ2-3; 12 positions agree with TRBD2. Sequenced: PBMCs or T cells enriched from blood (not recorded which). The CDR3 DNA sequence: TGCGCCAGCAGCTCGACTAGCGGGGGTGGCACAGATACGCAGTATTTT. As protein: CASSSTSGGGTDTQYF.